One sample yielded the 5 T cell receptor beta chains listed below, sequenced in a study of T cells after posttransplantation cyclophosphamide. The protocol was immunoSEQ multiplex PCR, while the TCRdb copy is restricted to in-frame clones and leaves out a portion. The sample holds more than 40,000 clones, and no clone turns up only once. Source material: PBMCs. The origin of the receptors is a man aged 35 to 55 in good health, CMV-negative, and a related stem cell transplant donor.

This clone was counted many times. V gene TRBV12-5 combines with J gene TRBJ2-7; D is perhaps TRBD2 (5 bases). V was trimmed by 2 bases and J by 11 bases, leaving 22 bases between them. There are 15 residues in the CDR3. The germline gives CDR1 LGHNT, CDR2 FRNRAP. CDR3 loop: CASGLPAEESLEEYF. CDR3 coding DNA: TGTGCTAGTGGTTTGCCCGCGGAGGAAAGTCTTGAGGAGTACTTC.

This clone was seen repeatedly, ten times or more. The chain has TRBV28 and TRBJ1-2; D may be TRBD1 (5 bases). This CDR3 has 17 amino acids. Germline CDR1 reads MDHEN; CDR2 reads SYDVKM. The ends were cut back, 8 bases at V and 4 bases at J, with 26 bases in the middle. The CDR3 loop is CASYEAPGTLALYGYTF. CDR3 sequence (DNA): TGTGCCAGCTACGAGGCCCCCGGGACTCTCGCCCTCTATGGCTACACCTTC.

Ten or more counts support this clone. The V call is TRBV6-1, the J call TRBJ2-5, with TRBD2 as a possible D gene (5 bases). The CDR3 covers 15 residues. Germline lookup yields CDR1 MNHNS and CDR2 SASEGT. The germline V and J ends were trimmed by 1 base and 4 bases, with 13 bases remaining between them. The CDR3 loop is CASSEGVRGVETQYF. The CDR3 bases are TGTGCCAGCAGTGAAGGGGTCCGGGGAGTAGAGACCCAGTACTTC.

This clone was observed at least ten times. V usage is TRBV14 and J usage is TRBJ2-5, with D possibly TRBD1 on 6 matching bases. Trimming shortened V by 2 bases and J by 5 bases, and 21 bases separated the two germline ends. The CDR3 runs 17 residues. Per the germline V gene, CDR1 is SGHDN and CDR2 is FVKESK. The CDR3 loop is CASSQFPRGPGWETQYF. The CDR3 bases are TGTGCCAGCAGCCAATTCCCCAGGGGACCGGGGTGGGAGACCCAGTACTTC.

Many counts were recorded for this clone. V is TRBV5-4 and J is TRBJ2-5, with TRBD2 matching over 12 bases. Germline CDR1 reads SGHNT; CDR2 reads YYREEE (reference sequence). This CDR3 has 19 amino acids. V lost 6 bases, J lost 1 base, and 16 bases stayed unmatched. The chain's CDR3 is CASTAKGLAGPVGQETQYF. The CDR3, as DNA: TGTGCCAGCACCGCGAAGGGACTAGCGGGCCCCGTAGGCCAAGAGACCCAGTACTTC. The full variable domain, in which reference TRBV5-4 and TRBJ2-5 provide the parts outside the CDR3, is ETGVTQSPTHLIKTRGQQVTLRCSSQSGHNTVSWYQQALGQGPQFIFQYYREEENGRGNFPPRFSGLQFPNYSSELNVNALELDDSALYLCASTAKGLAGPVGQETQYFGPGTRLLVL.